These 3 T cell receptor beta chains came from one sample sequenced in a study of Graves' ophthalmopathy and Graves' hyperthyroidism. CDR3 regions of TCR beta were amplified from RNA transcripts. First-round RT-PCR relied on HTBI primers, and a second-round multiplex PCR came next. One entry per CDR3 protein, called by TCRdb with MiXCR from the multiplex PCR reads. The repertoire has a few hundred thousand distinct CDR3 sequences, 35% to 45% of them found once; the top ten carry roughly 4%. Sequencing was performed on peripheral blood or thyroid tissue (not recorded which). These receptor sequences come from an adult man with Graves' hyperthyroidism.

The chain recombines TRBV5-1 with TRBJ1-5, with TRBD1 matching over 7 bases. Trimming at V came to 5 bases and at J to 6 bases, leaving 11 bases not matched to a gene. Germline CDR1 reads SGHRS; CDR2 reads YFSETQ. This CDR3 is built from 15 residues. This CDR3 reads CASRGGRDRSQPQHF. The CDR3 nucleotides read TGCGCCAGCAGGGGGGGGAGGGACAGAAGTCAGCCCCAGCATTTT.

The rearrangement joins TRBV29-1 to TRBJ1-2, with 8 bases matching TRBD1. Trimming removed 8 bases from V and 3 bases from J; junction bases left unmatched: 11. The CDR3 has 14 residues. Germline values: CDR1 SQVTM, CDR2 ANQGSEA. The CDR3: CSTVDRGKDYGYTF. CDR3 nucleotide sequence: TGCAGCACCGTCGACAGGGGAAAGGACTATGGCTACACCTTC. The whole variable domain, remainder taken from reference TRBV29-1 and TRBJ1-2, is SAVISQKPSRDICQRGTSLTIQCQVDSQVTMMFWYRQQPGQSLTLIATANQGSEATYESGFVIDKFPISRPNLTFSTLTVSNMSPEDSSIYLCSTVDRGKDYGYTFGSGTRLTVV.

This clonotype was counted ten times or more. The rearrangement uses TRBV10-2 and TRBJ2-7, with TRBD2 matching 8 bases. The germline gives CDR1 WSHSY, CDR2 SAAADI. V was pared by 0 bases and J by 5 bases, with 6 bases of the junction left unmatched. The CDR3 runs 15 residues. The CDR3 sequence is CASSESFSGMNEQYF. The CDR3 bases are TGCGCCAGCAGTGAGTCCTTTAGCGGGATGAACGAGCAGTACTTC.